This entry concerns a single T cell receptor beta chain. The antigen remains unidentified. The data were taken from a study of cytomegalovirus exposure and HLA in healthy donors. General study findings and limits: Data from an earlier analysis indicated that most TCR beta V segments were productive either about 90% or about 30% of the time. Later analysis indicated greater clonal expansion among HLA-associated TCR beta chains than among equally common other chains. Later on, a genetic analysis was performed. It linked a missense variant in DCLRE1C with V- and J-gene trimming of TCR beta. Cytomegalovirus-associated status was assigned to approximately 160 TCR beta chains.

CDR1 and CDR2 from the germline V gene are SNHLY and FYNNEI. CDR3 length equals 11 residues. V lost 6 bases to trimming and J lost 5 bases, with 6 bases between them. Primers: 60 Vbeta forward and 13 Jbeta reverse. The assay was immunoSEQ multiplex PCR, and TCRdb's table has in-frame clones only and misses some. The table records under 150,000 clones, 84% of them present only once. The chain has TRBV2 and TRBJ2-3; tentatively, D is TRBD2 (5 bases). The specimen was PBMCs. The clonotype originates from a man aged 50 to 60 in good health and CMV-seronegative. This chain's CDR3 is CASRGLDTQYF. CDR3 sequence (DNA): TGTGCCAGCAGAGGACTAGATACGCAGTATTTT.